This T cell receptor (beta chain) came from a study of blood T cell repertoires in COVID-19. Turning to the study itself: Samples representing acute and convalescent COVID-19 were sourced from the United States, Italy and Spain.

This clone was seen only a few times. This table comes from immunoSEQ multiplex PCR, and its TCRdb copy is limited to in-frame clones, with some not included. The sample has around 120,000 clones, over 70% seen once. The sequenced material came from peripheral blood. The sequence was obtained from an older woman with acute or convalescent COVID-19.

CDR3 in DNA: TGTGCCAGCAGCCGACCCCCCCGACTAGCGGGGGCTACCTCCTACAATGAGCAGTTCTTC. It translates to CASSRPPRLAGATSYNEQFF. The rearrangement joins TRBV11-3 to TRBJ2-1; 12 bases are shared with TRBD2. CDR1 and CDR2 from the germline V gene are SGHNT and YENEEA. The CDR3 runs to 20 residues. V was pared by 5 bases and J by 0 bases, with 14 bases of the junction left unmatched.